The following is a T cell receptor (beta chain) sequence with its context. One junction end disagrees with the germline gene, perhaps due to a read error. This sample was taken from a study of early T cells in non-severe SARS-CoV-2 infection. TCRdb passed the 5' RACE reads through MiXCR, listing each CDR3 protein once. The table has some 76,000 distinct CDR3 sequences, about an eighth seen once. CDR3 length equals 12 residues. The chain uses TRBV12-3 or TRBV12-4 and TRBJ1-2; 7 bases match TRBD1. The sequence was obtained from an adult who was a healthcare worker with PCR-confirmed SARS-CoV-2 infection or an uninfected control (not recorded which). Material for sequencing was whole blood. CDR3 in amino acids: CASYDRDHGYAF. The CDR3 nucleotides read TGTGCCAGCTACGACAGGGACCATGGCTACGCCTTC.